This T cell receptor beta chain is drawn from a study of shared clonotypes between healthy human individuals. The assay used deep level. Sequencing used immunoSEQ multiplex PCR; TCRdb keeps in-frame clones, though not all of them. Of 730,000 or so clones listed, approximately 79% were seen once; the top ten hold around 2%. Study donors comprised healthy, HIV-negative adults devoid of recent acute infection or vaccination. Naive CD4+ cells were CD45RA-selected; the remaining cells were memory. Germline values: CDR1 SEHNR, CDR2 FQNEAQ (reference sequence). This CDR3 is built from 18 residues. Deletions cut 1 base from V and 2 bases from J, with 15 bases between.

This TCR derives from a woman aged 25 to 39 in good health. The genes are TRBV7-9 and TRBJ2-6; TRBD2 might be the D (7 bases). Sequenced: memory CD4+ T cells sorted from blood. Subset denoted: CD45RA-negative fraction. DNA of the CDR3: TGTGCCAGCAGCTTAGGGTCGGCGGGGGCGGCTGGGGCCAACGTCCTGACTTTC. This codes for CASSLGSAGAAGANVLTF.